This T cell receptor (beta chain) was recovered during a study of shared clonotypes between healthy human individuals. Study results and caveats: The researchers took only blood, and tissue repertoires probably look different. Rarefaction indicated that sorted-subset sequencing remained incomplete although depth was large.

Unmatched junction bases numbered 9, after V lost 2 bases and J lost 4 bases. Germline CDR1 and CDR2: MDHEN and SYDVKM. There are 17 residues in the CDR3. A note on this clone: Its cognate antigen is unknown.

Replicate PCRs run on sorted subsets employed approximately 0.2 ug DNA, approximately 30,000 T cell genomes. Here immunoSEQ multiplex PCR was the method, and the copy in TCRdb shows in-frame clones only, minus some. The sample carries more than 400,000 clones, about 96% recorded once. This TCR came from a woman aged 30 to 39 in good health. The chain couples TRBV28 to TRBJ2-5, with 11 bases lining up with TRBD2. The sequencing sample was made of naive CD4+ T cells sorted from blood. The subset denotes: CD45RA+ positively selected. The CDR3 nucleotides read TGTGCCAGCAGTTTAAGGACTAGCGGGTCTTATCGAGAGACCCAGTACTTC. It translates to CASSLRTSGSYRETQYF. Full variable domain (remainder filled in from reference TRBV28 and TRBJ2-5): DVKVTQSSRYLVKRTGEKVFLECVQDMDHENMFWYRQDPGLGLRLIYFSYDVKMKEKGDIPEGYSVSREKKERFSLILESASTNQTSMYLCASSLRTSGSYRETQYFGPGTRLLVL.